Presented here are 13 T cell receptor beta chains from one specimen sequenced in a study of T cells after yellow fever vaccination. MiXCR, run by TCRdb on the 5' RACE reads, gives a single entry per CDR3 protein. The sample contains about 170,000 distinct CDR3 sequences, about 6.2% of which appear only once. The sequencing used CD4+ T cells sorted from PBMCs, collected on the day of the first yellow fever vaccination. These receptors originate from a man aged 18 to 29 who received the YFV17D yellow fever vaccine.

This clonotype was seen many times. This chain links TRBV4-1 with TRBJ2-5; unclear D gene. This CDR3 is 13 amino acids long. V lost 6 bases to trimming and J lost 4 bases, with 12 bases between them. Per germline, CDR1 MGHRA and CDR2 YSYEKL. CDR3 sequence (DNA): TGCGCCAGCAGTATTACCGGTGGAGAGACCCAGTACTTC. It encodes CASSITGGETQYF.

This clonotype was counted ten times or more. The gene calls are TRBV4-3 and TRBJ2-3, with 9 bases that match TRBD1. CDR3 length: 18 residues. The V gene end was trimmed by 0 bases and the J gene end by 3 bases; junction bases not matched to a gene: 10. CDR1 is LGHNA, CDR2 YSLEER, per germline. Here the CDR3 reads CASSQEGHLGTGTDTQYF. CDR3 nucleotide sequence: TGCGCCAGCAGCCAAGAAGGGCATTTGGGGACAGGGACAGATACGCAGTATTTT.

CDR3 nucleotides: TGTGCCAGCAGCGACGGTGGGTTTCTGCGGGCTTTCTTT. Its translation: CASSDGGFLRAFF. V and J are TRBV7-2 and TRBJ1-1; the D is unclear. The V end was cut by 5 bases, the J end by 11 bases, with 18 bases between. The CDR3 has 13 amino acids. The germline gives CDR1 SGHTA, CDR2 FQGNSA.

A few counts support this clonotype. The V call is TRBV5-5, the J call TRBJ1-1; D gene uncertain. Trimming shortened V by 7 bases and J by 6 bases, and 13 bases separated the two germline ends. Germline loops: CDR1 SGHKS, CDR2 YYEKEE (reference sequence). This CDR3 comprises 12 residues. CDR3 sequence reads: CASAVLMPEAFF. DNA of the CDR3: TGTGCCAGCGCCGTTTTGATGCCTGAAGCTTTCTTT.

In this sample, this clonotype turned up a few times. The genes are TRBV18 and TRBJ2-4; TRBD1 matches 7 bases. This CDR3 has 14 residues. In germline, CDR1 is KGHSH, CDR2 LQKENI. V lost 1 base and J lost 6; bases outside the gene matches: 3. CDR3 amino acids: CASSPQGALNIQYF. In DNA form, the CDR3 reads TGTGCCAGCTCACCACAGGGGGCGTTAAACATTCAGTACTTC.

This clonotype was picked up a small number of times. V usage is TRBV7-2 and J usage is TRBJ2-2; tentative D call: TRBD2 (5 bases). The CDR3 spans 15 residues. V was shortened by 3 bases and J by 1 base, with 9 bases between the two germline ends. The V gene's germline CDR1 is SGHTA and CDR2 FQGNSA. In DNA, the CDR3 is TGTGCCAGCAGCTTTAGGAGCGGGAACACCGGGGAGCTGTTTTTT. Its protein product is CASSFRSGNTGELFF. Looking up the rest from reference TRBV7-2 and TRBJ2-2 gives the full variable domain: GAGVSQSPSNKVTEKGKDVELRCDPISGHTALYWYRQSLGQGLEFLIYFQGNSAPDKSGLPSDRFSAERTGGSVSTLTIQRTQQEDSAVYLCASSFRSGNTGELFFGEGSRLTVL.

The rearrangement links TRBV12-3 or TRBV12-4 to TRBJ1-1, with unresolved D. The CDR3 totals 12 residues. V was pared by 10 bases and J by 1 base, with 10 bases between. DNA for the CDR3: TGTGCCATCGCAGTTGGGAACACTGAAGCTTTCTTT. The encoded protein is CAIAVGNTEAFF.

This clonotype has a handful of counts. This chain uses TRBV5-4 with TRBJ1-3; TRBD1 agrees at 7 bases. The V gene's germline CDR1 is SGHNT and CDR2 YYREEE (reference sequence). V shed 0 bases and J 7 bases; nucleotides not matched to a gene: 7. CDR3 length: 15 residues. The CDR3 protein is CASSLDFSQGNTIYF. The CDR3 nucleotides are TGTGCCAGCAGCTTGGATTTCTCACAGGGGAACACCATATATTTT.

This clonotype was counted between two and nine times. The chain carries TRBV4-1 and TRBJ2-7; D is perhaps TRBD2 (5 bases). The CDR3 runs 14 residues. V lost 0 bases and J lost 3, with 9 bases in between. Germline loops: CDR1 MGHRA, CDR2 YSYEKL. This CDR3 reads CASSQEWESYEQYV. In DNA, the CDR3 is TGCGCCAGCAGCCAAGAGTGGGAGAGCTACGAGCAGTACGTC.

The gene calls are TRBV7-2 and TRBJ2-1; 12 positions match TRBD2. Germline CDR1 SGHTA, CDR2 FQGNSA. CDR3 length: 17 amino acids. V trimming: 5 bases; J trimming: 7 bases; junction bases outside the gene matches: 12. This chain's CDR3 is CASSPMASGGARNEQFF. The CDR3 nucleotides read TGTGCCAGCAGCCCTATGGCTAGCGGGGGGGCCAGGAATGAGCAGTTCTTC.

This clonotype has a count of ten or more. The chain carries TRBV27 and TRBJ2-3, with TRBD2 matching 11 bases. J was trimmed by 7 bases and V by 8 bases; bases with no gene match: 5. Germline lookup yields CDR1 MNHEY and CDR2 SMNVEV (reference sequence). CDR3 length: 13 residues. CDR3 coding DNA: TGTGCCAGCGGTATAGCGGGGGGGCATACGCAGTATTTT. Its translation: CASGIAGGHTQYF.

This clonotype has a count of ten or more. The CDR3 DNA reads as TGCGCCAGCAGCCAAGTTAGTGGGCAGGCAGAGCTGTTTTTT. Translating gives CASSQVSGQAELFF. The J gene is TRBJ2-2, the V gene TRBV4-3; D remains ambiguous. The CDR3 length is 14 residues. The germline CDR1 and CDR2 sequences are LGHNA and YSLEER. Trimming took 1 base from V and 11 from J, leaving 14 bases between them.

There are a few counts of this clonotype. CDR3 in amino acids: CASSQQGEHDTQYF. CDR3 sequence (DNA): TGTGCCAGCAGCCAACAGGGGGAACACGATACGCAGTATTTT. The V call is TRBV7-2, the J call TRBJ2-3; 8 bases are shared with TRBD1. The CDR3 contains 14 residues. Germline loops: CDR1 SGHTA, CDR2 FQGNSA. V was pared by 5 bases and J by 6 bases, with 7 bases of the junction left unmatched.